Listed here is a single T cell receptor (beta chain). This clone occurred a few times. Its antigen is not yet known. No base-level quality is on record; no much larger clone is a single base apart. Library preparation employed the immunoSEQ multiplex PCR assay. To provide template for TCR sequencing, every sample had RNA extracted and reverse transcribed into cDNA. First-strand cDNA was synthesized with SuperScript III using a 2:1 mix of oligo-dT and random hexamers. A synthetic immune receptor repertoire was used to assess amplification bias, and residual bias was removed computationally. On the authors' methods: After raw reads were preprocessed to remove errors, the CDR3 was defined following IMGT conventions as running from the conserved cysteine to phenylalanine. Clonality was computed by normalizing Shannon entropy by log2 of the number of productive unique TCRs and subtracting the result from 1. Whether each scalp clone was CD4 or CD8 was inferred by checking scalp TCRbeta sequences against the CD4 and CD8 repertoires from sorted blood. TCRdb limited this immuneACCESS table to in-frame rearrangements with V and J called. A share of clones is missing; checked studies link under half to unresolved V genes, and the rest is unexplained. That table gives V, J and clone size, and the DNA gave D and trimming. This sample gives 200,000 to 250,000 clones in total; 56% of them show up just once. In total, the top ten clones hold under 5% of the sample.

The sample originates from a study of CD8+ T cells in alopecia areata (dated by TCRdb to 2016 to 2018). Some background on the complete study: To study T cell clonal expansion in alopecia areata, the researchers applied high-throughput TCRbeta sequencing to both the C3H/HeJ mouse model and human patients. RNA was extracted with the PAXgene miRNA kit for fixed scalp, the miRNeasy kit for PBMCs, and the RNeasy kit for mouse skin. TCRbeta CDR3 regions were amplified by immunoSEQ multiplex PCR using 35 Vbeta forward and 13 Jbeta reverse primers. On the human side, TCRbeta sequencing was run on scalp tissue and on sorted CD4+ and CD8+ peripheral blood T cells from healthy controls and from alopecia areata patients with either patchy or totalis/universalis disease. Scalp clonality was compared across normal scalp (n=4), patchy alopecia areata scalp (n=8), and alopecia totalis/universalis scalp (n=8). What the research found in general, with its limitations: TCR sequences shared between patients were less clear than in mice, possibly partly because of HLA diversity in the patient population. Higher clonality and more expanded CD8+ clones were observed in lesional scalp than in normal scalp, particularly in alopecia totalis/universalis, a finding suggestive of antigenic drive. Unlike mouse skin, which is dominated by gammadelta T cells, normal human skin has resident alphabeta T cells that are also sequenced, and this complicates analysis of the scalp TCR repertoire.

PBMCs were isolated by density centrifugation and stained for CD3, CD4 and CD8, and CD4+ and CD8+ T cells were sorted on a FACSAria. Unaffected controls provided scalp biopsies and blood samples. The junction shows trimming of 8 bases on V and 0 bases on J, plus 20 bases between the germline ends. Taken from cysteine to phenylalanine, the CDR3 has 17 residues. CDR3 DNA only is kept here, 51 bases in frame from base 1. For CDR1 and CDR2, the germline V gene (reference sequence) lists LNHDA and SQIVND. Material: CD8+ T cells sorted from blood. The TCR originated in a human donor in good health. Here the chain combines TRBV19 and TRBJ1-5; no D gene call is confident. The CDR3 protein: CASHPRGEDYSNQPQHF. DNA sequence: TGTGCCAGTCATCCGCGTGGGGAAGATTATAGCAATCAGCCCCAGCATTTT.